This note documents a single T cell receptor beta chain sequence. The antigen is undetermined. Germline V gene sequence: CDR1 MDHEN, CDR2 SYDVKM. This CDR3 comprises 13 residues. V was clipped by 4 bases and J by 5 bases, with 11 bases between them. TCRdb keeps only in-frame clones here, not all; method: immunoSEQ multiplex PCR. The sample lists about 14,000 clones, over 60% seen once, with 25% to 35% in the top ten. The sample originates from a study of OX40 agonist ivuxolimab in advanced cancers. For the study at large: Averaging 60 years in age, with a range of about 23 to 79, the cohort was approximately 87% male. General observations from the study: Both blood CD4+ and CD8+ T cells showed clonal growth by week 6 at 0.1 to 3.0 mg/kg.

J is TRBJ1-2 and V is TRBV28; D possibly corresponds to TRBD1 (5 bases). The TCR was taken from an adult with an advanced solid tumor such as melanoma, head and neck, liver or kidney cancer. This material consisted of CD4+ or CD8+ T cells sorted from blood, taken in a trial of the OX40 agonist ivuxolimab. CDR3 sequence (DNA): TGTGCCAGCAGTTCCCGGGGGGGATATGGCTACACCTTC. Its translation: CASSSRGGYGYTF.